What follows are 10 T cell receptor beta chains derived from one specimen sequenced in a study of T-cell reconstitution after alpha-beta-depleted transplantation in children. It was with unique molecular identifiers that the TCRbeta library was prepared. TCRdb fed the PCR reads into MiXCR, producing one record per CDR3 protein. The repertoire holds around 500,000 distinct CDR3 sequences, with approximately 12% as singletons. Specimen: PBMCs from the stem cell graft donor, collected from the stem cell graft. These receptors all stem from a human donor who donated a stem cell graft to a child with combined immunodeficiency.

J is TRBJ2-2 and V is TRBV4-3, with 10 nucleotides matching TRBD1. V lost 4 bases and J lost 5; bases outside the gene matches: 7. This CDR3 spans 16 amino acids. Germline-derived CDR1 and CDR2 are LGHNA and YSLEER. CDR3: CASSPAGTGDTGELFF. CDR3 nucleotide sequence: TGCGCCAGCAGCCCGGCAGGGACAGGGGATACCGGGGAGCTGTTTTTT.

This clonotype showed up just a few times. The chain combines TRBV24-1 with TRBJ2-5; unclear D gene. V dropped 6 bases and J dropped 2 bases, with 6 bases sitting between them. The CDR3 is 12 amino acids. Germline V gives CDR1 KGHDR, CDR2 SFDVKD. The CDR3 DNA follows: TGTGCCACCAGTCCCGGGCAAGAGACCCAGTACTTC. This encodes CATSPGQETQYF.

The gene calls are TRBV29-1 and TRBJ2-1; tentative D call: TRBD1 (6 bases). The CDR3 sequence is 12 residues long. Germline CDR1 is SQVTM and CDR2 is ANQGSEA. Between the trimmed V and J ends, which lost 5 bases and 4 bases, there was a span of 9 bases. DNA for the CDR3: TGCAGCGTTCGGACAGATTACAATGAGCAGTTCTTC. This codes for CSVRTDYNEQFF.

This chain joins TRBV6-2 or TRBV6-3 and TRBJ2-5, with TRBD1 matching 10 bases. J gave up 4 bases and V 5 bases, and 4 bases lay outside the gene matches. Germline assignment: CDR1 MNHEY and CDR2 SVGEGT. The CDR3 contains 14 residues. The DNA of the CDR3 is TGTGCCAGCAGTCCCGGGACAGGGGTAGAGACCCAGTACTTC. It yields the protein CASSPGTGVETQYF.

V and J are TRBV18 and TRBJ1-3; D is undetermined. Per the germline V gene, CDR1 is KGHSH and CDR2 is LQKENI. This CDR3 is built from 17 residues. Trimming took 2 bases from V and 0 from J, leaving 14 bases between them. The CDR3 loop reads CASSPSRSSGSGNTIYF. The CDR3 DNA is TGTGCCAGCTCACCATCTCGGAGTTCTGGCTCTGGAAACACCATATATTTT.

This clonotype appeared a few times. J is TRBJ2-1 and V is TRBV7-8; D unresolved. Trimming took off 1 base at V and 0 bases at J, with 13 bases between the two ends. Germline loops: CDR1 SGHVS, CDR2 FQNEAQ. This CDR3 has 17 residues. CDR3 bases: TGTGCCAGCAGCTTAGGGAGCTTGGAGAGCTCCTACAATGAGCAGTTCTTC. Translating it yields CASSLGSLESSYNEQFF. Drawing the rest from reference TRBV7-8 and TRBJ2-1, the complete variable domain is GAGVSQSPRYKVAKRGQDVALRCDPISGHVSLFWYQQALGQGPEFLTYFQNEAQLDKSGLPSDRFFAERPEGSVSTLKIQRTQQEDSAVYLCASSLGSLESSYNEQFFGPGTRLTVL.

This clonotype was observed a few times. The V and J genes are TRBV7-9 and TRBJ2-2; D remains ambiguous. Between the trimmed V and J ends, which lost 0 bases and 1 base, there was a span of 9 bases. CDR1 and CDR2 from the germline V gene are SEHNR and FQNEAQ (reference sequence). This CDR3 comprises 16 residues. The CDR3 sequence: CASSLAGRLNTGELFF. In DNA form, the CDR3 reads TGTGCCAGCAGCTTAGCCGGACGGCTGAACACCGGGGAGCTGTTTTTT.

V is TRBV9 and J is TRBJ2-1, with TRBD2 matching over 14 bases. Germline V gene data show CDR1 as SGDLS and CDR2 as YYNGEE. The CDR3 covers 19 residues. Trimming cost V 0 bases and J 4 bases; bases outside gene matches: 9. Here the CDR3 DNA reads TGTGCCAGCAGCGTAGAGTGGGGGACTAGCGGGAGTGGGTACAATGAGCAGTTCTTC. Translating gives CASSVEWGTSGSGYNEQFF. The full variable domain, with the rest looked up from reference TRBV9 and TRBJ2-1, is DSGVTQTPKHLITATGQRVTLRCSPRSGDLSVYWYQQSLDQGLQFLIQYYNGEERAKGNILERFSAQQFPDLHSELNLSSLELGDSALYFCASSVEWGTSGSGYNEQFFGPGTRLTVL.

The gene calls are TRBV6-5 and TRBJ2-5, with a tentative D call TRBD1 (5 bases). Per the germline V gene, CDR1 is MNHEY and CDR2 is SVGAGI. V was shortened by 5 bases and J by 1 base, with 11 bases between the two germline ends. The CDR3 contains 14 residues. The CDR3 coding sequence is TGTGCCAGCAGTCTACCCGACAGCCAAGAGACCCAGTACTTC. This codes for CASSLPDSQETQYF.

This clonotype was seen a few times. The rearrangement links TRBV7-2 to TRBJ2-7, with D perhaps TRBD1 (6 bases). Per germline, CDR1 SGHTA and CDR2 FQGNSA. This CDR3 has 14 amino acids. Between the trimmed V and J ends, which lost 5 bases and 3 bases, there was a span of 14 bases. The CDR3 DNA sequence: TGTGCCAGCAGCCTATGGGACACTAACTACGAGCAGTACTTC. This translates into CASSLWDTNYEQYF.